The sequence of this TCR beta chain was determined in a study of blood T cell repertoires in COVID-19. Overall study: COVID-19 samples collected from the United States, Italy and Spain covered acute and convalescent phases.

This study enrolled people aged 18 to 89 from approximately 24 US geographic areas. Categorization into cohorts depended on clinical history that participants reported. Per the germline V gene, CDR1 is MGHDK and CDR2 is SYGVNS. The V and J ends lost 5 bases and 2 bases respectively, with 9 bases between them. The CDR3 totals 13 residues. Clones were sequenced by immunoSEQ multiplex PCR, and TCRdb holds only the in-frame ones, with some missing. The sample yields approximately 220,000 clones, over 75% seen once. Sequenced input: PBMCs or T cells enriched from blood (not recorded which). The receptor was isolated from a woman in her late teens or twenties in a cohort exposed to, infected with or recovered from COVID-19 (not recorded which). This chain joins TRBV25-1 and TRBJ1-1; no firm D call. This chain's CDR3 is CASSIGGNTEAFF. In DNA, the CDR3 is TGTGCCAGCAGTATAGGAGGAAACACTGAAGCTTTCTTT.